The rows below give T cell receptor beta chains drawn from one sample of a study of identical twins. TCRdb called the 5' RACE reads again in MiXCR, with one record for every CDR3 protein. The sample yields about 390,000 distinct CDR3 sequences, approximately 8.8% seen once. Sequencing input: naive T cells sorted from blood. The source is a woman between 50 and 59 years old in good health. CDR3s include the opening cysteine and the closing phenylalanine or tryptophan. Fields, in order: V gene, clone size, D gene, J gene, CDR3 DNA, CDR3 protein. The D gene is left open where the match is weak. The size field is filled for only some rows; it gives once, few, many or a size class.

>TRBV5-1|many|-|TRBJ2-3
TGCGCCAGCAGCTTGGAACGTCCCAGCACAGATACGCAGTATTTT
CASSLERPSTDTQYF
>TRBV28|-|-|TRBJ2-3
TGTGCCAGCAGGCGATTGGAGCTAGCAAGAAAAGATACGCAGTATTTT
CASRRLELARKDTQYF
>TRBV29-1|few|-|TRBJ2-5
TGCAGCGGATGGACAGTGGGGGAGACCCAGTACTTC
CSGWTVGETQYF
>TRBV5-6|few|TRBD1|TRBJ1-2
TGTGCCAGCAGCTCCGGACAGGGGATTTATGGCTACACCTTC
CASSSGQGIYGYTF
>TRBV20-1|many|-|TRBJ2-3
TGCAGTGCTAGGCGCGGGAAGCCAGATACGCAGTATTTT
CSARRGKPDTQYF
>TRBV6-2/TRBV6-3|few|-|TRBJ2-1
TGTGCCAGCAGTTACAAAAATGAGCAGTTCTTC
CASSYKNEQFF
>TRBV6-5|-|-|TRBJ2-3
TGTGCCAGCAGTTCCCTTAAGGGTATCGGGACAGATACGCAGTATTTT
CASSSLKGIGTDTQYF
>TRBV5-6|few|-|TRBJ2-1
TGTGCCAGCAGCTTGAAGGGTACCAATTACAATGAGCAGTTCTTC
CASSLKGTNYNEQFF
>TRBV27|many|-|TRBJ1-6
TGTGCCAGCAGTTTAACGGAGGGAGGTTCACCCCTCCACTTT
CASSLTEGGSPLHF
>TRBV10-3|-|-|TRBJ2-1
TGTGCCATCAGTGAGTCGGGCGGGACCCTCTACAATGAGCAGTTCTTC
CAISESGGTLYNEQFF
>TRBV6-1|many|TRBD2|TRBJ2-2
TGTGCCAGCAGTGTCCGGGACTACTACACCGGGGAGCTGTTTTTT
CASSVRDYYTGELFF
>TRBV20-1|-|-|TRBJ1-1
TGCAGTGCTAGAGCGGGGCAGAACACTGAAGCTTTCTTT
CSARAGQNTEAFF
>TRBV27|many|TRBD2|TRBJ2-7
TGTGCCAGCAGATCTTCCGGGAGGGGAGAGCAGTACTTC
CASRSSGRGEQYF
>TRBV5-1|-|-|TRBJ1-2
TGCGCCAGCAGCTTGGACGGCGGGCAGTTAAATAACTATGGCTACACCTTC
CASSLDGGQLNNYGYTF
>TRBV10-3|many|TRBD2|TRBJ2-1
TGTGCCATCAGTCTAGCAGCGGGAAAAGGGAATGAGCAGTTCTTC
CAISLAAGKGNEQFF
>TRBV5-1|few|TRBD2|TRBJ2-5
TGCGCCAGCAGCTCCGCGGGAGGCCCAGAGACCCAGTACTTC
CASSSAGGPETQYF
>TRBV5-6|many|TRBD1|TRBJ1-2
TGTGCCAGCAGCCCCGGGACAGGCTACGGCTACACCTTC
CASSPGTGYGYTF
>TRBV10-3|few|-|TRBJ2-1
TGTGCCTCCGCGGGGTTCTCAAGCTCCTACAATGAGCAGTTCTTC
CASAGFSSSYNEQFF
>TRBV5-1|many|-|TRBJ2-1
TGCGCCAGCAGCTGGACGAGGCGTCGTAATGAGCAGTTCTTC
CASSWTRRRNEQFF
>TRBV6-5|many|-|TRBJ2-1
TGTGCCAGCAGTCGCTGGAATGAGCAGTTCTTC
CASSRWNEQFF
>TRBV7-9|many|-|TRBJ1-2
TGTGCCAGCAGCGTTAGCTACTATGGCTACACCTTC
CASSVSYYGYTF
>TRBV20-1|-|-|TRBJ2-5
TGCAGTGCTAGGGCCCCCGGGGAGACCCAGTACTTC
CSARAPGETQYF
>TRBV7-8|many|TRBD1|TRBJ1-4
TGTGCCAGCAGCCTGATCCCGCAGGGGGCAGCTAATGAAAAACTGTTTTTT
CASSLIPQGAANEKLFF
>TRBV3-1|few|TRBD2|TRBJ2-5
TGTGCCAGCAGCCAACCGACTAGCGGATCCCAAGAGACCCAGTACTTC
CASSQPTSGSQETQYF
>TRBV14|few|TRBD2|TRBJ2-1
TGTGCCAGCAGCCAAGGATGGCGCGGGAGCTACAATGAGCAGTTCTTC
CASSQGWRGSYNEQFF